This T cell receptor (beta chain) emerged from a study of blood T cell repertoires in COVID-19. In the study overall: Whether acute or convalescent, the COVID-19 samples came from the United States, Italy and Spain. In each case, the material was cDNA or gDNA derived from T cells, B-cell-depleted T cells, or PBMCs.

This CDR3 region has 14 residues. V shed 2 bases, J shed 2 bases, and the junction held 1 base outside the gene matches. Germline V gene sequence: CDR1 WSHSY, CDR2 SAAADI. As handled by the study authors: Estimation of nucleated cell counts was performed using reference gene primer amplification. Some clones are missing from TCRdb's copy, which holds only in-frame ones; the method was immunoSEQ multiplex PCR. V and J calls plus clone size are reproduced from that table; the DNA served to infer D and trimming. The table includes under 200,000 clones, about 88% detected once. The sequence was obtained from a man aged 35-49 years with acute or convalescent COVID-19. The sequenced sample consisted of peripheral blood. J is TRBJ1-2 and V is TRBV10-2; TRBD1 agrees at 8 bases. In DNA form, the CDR3 reads TGCGCCAGCAGTGAGGACAGGGGCAACTATGGCTACACCTTC. Amino acid sequence: CASSEDRGNYGYTF.